This T cell receptor beta chain was obtained from a study of vaccination effects on CD4 cells after COVID-19. Before sequencing, viral peptide pools were used by the ViraFEST assay to expand antigen-specific CD4+ T cells. At the end of about 9 days of culture, CD4+ T cells were isolated. Half-medium exchanges with IL-2 medium took place on days 3 and 7. CDR3 length equals 16 residues. V dropped 6 bases and J dropped 1; count of bases not matched to a gene: 10. Germline CDR1 and CDR2: LGHDT and YNNKEL (reference sequence). Notes on this clone: Antigen specificity is unknown.

Assay used: immunoSEQ multiplex PCR; TCRdb lists only in-frame clones, some missing. Of about 31,000 clones in the sample, roughly two thirds were seen once. The J gene is TRBJ2-7, the V gene TRBV3-1 (or the pseudogene TRBV3-2), with TRBD1 identical over 9 bases. This TCR was recovered from a human donor who received a COVID-19 vaccine. The material sequenced was CD4+ T cells from PBMCs cultured with HCoV-229E spike peptides, taken before COVID-19 vaccination. CDR3 protein: CASSQSAGTGSYEQYF. The CDR3, as DNA: TGTGCCAGCAGTCAGAGCGCCGGGACAGGGTCCTACGAGCAGTACTTC.